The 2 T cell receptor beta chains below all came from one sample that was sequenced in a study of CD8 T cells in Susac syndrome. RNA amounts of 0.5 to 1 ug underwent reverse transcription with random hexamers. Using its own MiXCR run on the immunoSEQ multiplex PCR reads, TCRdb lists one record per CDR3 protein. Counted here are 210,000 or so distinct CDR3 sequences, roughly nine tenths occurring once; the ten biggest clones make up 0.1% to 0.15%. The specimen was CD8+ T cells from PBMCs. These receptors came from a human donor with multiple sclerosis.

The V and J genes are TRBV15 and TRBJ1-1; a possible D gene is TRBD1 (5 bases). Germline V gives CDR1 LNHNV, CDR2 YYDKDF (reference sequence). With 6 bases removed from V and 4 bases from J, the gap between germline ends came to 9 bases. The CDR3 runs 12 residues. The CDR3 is CATSGGSTEAFF. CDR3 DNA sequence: TGTGCCACCAGTGGGGGGAGCACTGAAGCTTTCTTT.

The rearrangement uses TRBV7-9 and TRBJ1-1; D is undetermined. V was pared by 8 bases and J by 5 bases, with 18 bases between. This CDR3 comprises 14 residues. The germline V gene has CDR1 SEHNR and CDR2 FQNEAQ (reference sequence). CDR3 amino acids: CASSDPGIGTEAFF. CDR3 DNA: TGTGCCAGCTCCGACCCGGGGATCGGGACTGAAGCTTTCTTT. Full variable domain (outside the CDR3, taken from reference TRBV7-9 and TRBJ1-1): DTGVSQNPRHKITKRGQNVTFRCDPISEHNRLYWYRQTLGQGPEFLTYFQNEAQLEKSRLLSDRFSAERPKGSFSTLEIQRTEQGDSAMYLCASSDPGIGTEAFFGQGTRLTVV.